These 16 T cell receptor beta chains were all obtained from the same sample, sequenced in a study of glioma-infiltrating T cells after dendritic cell vaccination. The protocol was immunoSEQ multiplex PCR, while the TCRdb copy is restricted to in-frame clones and leaves out a portion. The sample includes some 70,000 clones, 75% to 85% seen only once; the top ten take about 9%. The sequenced sample was blood, obtained before dendritic cell vaccination. The receptor set was obtained from a human donor with glioblastoma.

The chain couples TRBV4-2 to TRBJ2-1, with D hard to call. The germline V gene has CDR1 LGHNA and CDR2 YNFKEQ. V was pared by 0 bases and J by 5 bases, with 11 bases between. CDR3 length: 15 amino acids. The DNA for the CDR3 is TGTGCCAGCAGCCAAGAAAGTCTCGGTAACAATGAGCAGTTCTTC. The encoded protein is CASSQESLGNNEQFF.

This sequence joins TRBV11-2 and TRBJ2-5; the D is unclear. The CDR3 length is 15 residues. CDR1 is SGHAT, CDR2 FQNNGV, per germline. V lost 3 bases, J lost 3 bases, and 14 bases lay in between. As DNA, the CDR3 is TGTGCCAGCAGCTTTTCTGGATTCGGAGAAGAGACCCAGTACTTC. Amino acid sequence: CASSFSGFGEETQYF.

The chain uses TRBV5-5 and TRBJ2-5, with D unresolved. This CDR3 has 12 amino acids. Deletions cut 1 base from V and 4 bases from J, with 5 bases between. In germline, CDR1 is SGHKS, CDR2 YYEKEE (reference sequence). This chain's CDR3 is CASSLSVETQYF. In nucleotides, the CDR3 is TGTGCCAGCAGCTTGTCAGTAGAGACCCAGTACTTC.

The V call is TRBV29-1, the J call TRBJ2-3; 7 positions match TRBD2. This CDR3 comprises 15 residues. V shed 2 bases and J 8 bases; nucleotides not matched to a gene: 13. CDR1 and CDR2 (germline): SQVTM, ANQGSEA. DNA for the CDR3: TGCAGCGTTGAATCTTTGGGGGGGGACCGAGCTACGCAGTATTTT. Translated: CSVESLGGDRATQYF.

V usage is TRBV5-1 and J usage is TRBJ2-1; TRBD2 agrees at 13 bases. The germline CDR1 and CDR2 sequences are SGHRS and YFSETQ. The CDR3 runs to 16 residues. J was trimmed by 6 bases and V by 4 bases; bases with no gene match: 7. The CDR3 spells CASSDRTSGGPNEQFF. DNA for the CDR3: TGCGCCAGCAGCGATCGGACTAGCGGGGGCCCCAATGAGCAGTTCTTC.

This clone occurred once. The chain uses TRBV2 and TRBJ2-1; D might be TRBD2 (6 bases). Looked up from germline, CDR1 is SNHLY and CDR2 is FYNNEI. With 8 bases removed from V and 8 bases from J, the gap between germline ends came to 10 bases. The CDR3 contains 11 residues. The CDR3 DNA reads as TGTGCCAGCCTTACGGGGGATGAGCAGTTCTTC. It encodes CASLTGDEQFF.

The chain couples TRBV21-1 to TRBJ1-2; the table's D call of TRBD1 was not tested on the DNA. TRBV21-1 constitutes a pseudogene. The CDR3 has 12 residues. The DNA of the CDR3 is TGTGCCAGCAGCAAAAGGACAGGGGGCTACACCTTC. Residues: CASSKRTGGYTF.

The chain joins TRBV2 to TRBJ2-7, with D possibly TRBD2 on 5 matching bases. The CDR3 covers 13 residues. CDR1 and CDR2 from the germline V gene are SNHLY and FYNNEI. The V gene lost 7 bases and the J gene lost 5 bases, with 15 bases spanning the gap. In DNA form, the CDR3 reads TGTGCCAGCATCCCCCTACGGAGGAACGAGCAGTACTTC. Its translation: CASIPLRRNEQYF.

This chain uses TRBV5-4 with TRBJ2-3, with 7 bases matching TRBD2. Unmatched junction bases numbered 12, after V lost 5 bases and J lost 6 bases. Germline loops: CDR1 SGHNT, CDR2 YYREEE (reference sequence). This CDR3 is 15 amino acids long. The CDR3 sequence is CASSTRASGTDTQYF. CDR3 bases: TGTGCCAGCAGTACTAGGGCTAGCGGAACTGATACGCAGTATTTT.

The chain employs TRBV10-3 and TRBJ2-7; 8 nucleotides agree with TRBD1. CDR1 is ENHRY, CDR2 SYGVKD, per germline. J lost 4 bases, V lost 2 bases, and 4 bases had no gene match. The length of the CDR3 is 14 residues. DNA for the CDR3: TGTGCCATCAGTGAGGAGACAGGGGTATACGAGCAGTACTTC. It codes for CAISEETGVYEQYF.

This sequence joins TRBV18 and TRBJ2-3; D not certain. CDR1 and CDR2 from the germline V gene are KGHSH and LQKENI. The CDR3 extends over 14 amino acids. V lost 3 bases, J lost 0 bases, and 7 bases lay in between. This chain's CDR3 is CASSPGWSTDTQYF. In DNA form, the CDR3 reads TGTGCCAGCTCACCGGGCTGGAGCACAGATACGCAGTATTTT.

The rearrangement links TRBV18 to TRBJ2-4, with unresolved D. Germline CDR1 and CDR2: KGHSH and LQKENI. Trimming removed 2 bases from V and 0 bases from J, with 14 bases in between. The CDR3 has 17 amino acids. The CDR3 bases are TGTGCCAGCTCACCATACGAGCGAGCTTTAGCCAAAAACATTCAGTACTTC. Protein: CASSPYERALAKNIQYF. Drawing the rest from reference TRBV18 and TRBJ2-4, the complete variable domain is NAGVMQNPRHLVRRRGQEARLRCSPMKGHSHVYWYRQLPEEGLKFMVYLQKENIIDESGMPKERFSAEFPKEGPSILRIQQVVRGDSAAYFCASSPYERALAKNIQYFGAGTRLSVL.

The genes are TRBV19 and TRBJ1-2, with a possible D match to TRBD1 (6 bases). With 9 bases removed from V and 4 bases from J, the gap between germline ends came to 18 bases. Germline V CDR1 and CDR2: LNHDA, SQIVND (reference sequence). The CDR3 loop spans 14 amino acids. CDR3 in DNA: TGTGCCAGCCGCACCCGACAGGCCCCCTATGGCTACACCTTC. It is translated as CASRTRQAPYGYTF.

The table lists this clone with a count of one. This sequence joins TRBV5-1 and TRBJ2-3; 11 bases align to TRBD2. The trim removed 5 bases at V and 4 bases at J, leaving 9 bases unmatched. The CDR3 is 16 residues long. Germline V gene lookup returns CDR1 SGHRS and CDR2 YFSETQ. The CDR3 is CASSKKVAGGADTQYF. DNA for the CDR3: TGCGCCAGCAGTAAAAAGGTAGCGGGGGGGGCAGATACGCAGTATTTT.

The chain couples TRBV27 to TRBJ2-2; 7 positions agree with TRBD1. This CDR3 spans 14 amino acids. The V and J ends lost 5 bases and 7 bases, in that order; junction bases with no gene match: 7. Per the germline V gene, CDR1 is MNHEY and CDR2 is SMNVEV (reference sequence). The DNA for the CDR3 is TGTGCCAGCAGTCCCACAGGGGTCAGCGGGGAGCTGTTTTTT. This gives the protein CASSPTGVSGELFF.

The rearrangement links TRBV5-6 to TRBJ2-2; 7 nucleotides align to TRBD1. The CDR3 is 16 amino acids. The V gene's germline CDR1 is SGHDT and CDR2 YYEEEE. V lost 9 bases and J lost 4; bases outside the gene matches: 15. CDR3 bases: TGTGCCACCACCGTCGGCACAGGGGCGGTCACCGGGGAGCTGTTTTTT. Translation gives CATTVGTGAVTGELFF.